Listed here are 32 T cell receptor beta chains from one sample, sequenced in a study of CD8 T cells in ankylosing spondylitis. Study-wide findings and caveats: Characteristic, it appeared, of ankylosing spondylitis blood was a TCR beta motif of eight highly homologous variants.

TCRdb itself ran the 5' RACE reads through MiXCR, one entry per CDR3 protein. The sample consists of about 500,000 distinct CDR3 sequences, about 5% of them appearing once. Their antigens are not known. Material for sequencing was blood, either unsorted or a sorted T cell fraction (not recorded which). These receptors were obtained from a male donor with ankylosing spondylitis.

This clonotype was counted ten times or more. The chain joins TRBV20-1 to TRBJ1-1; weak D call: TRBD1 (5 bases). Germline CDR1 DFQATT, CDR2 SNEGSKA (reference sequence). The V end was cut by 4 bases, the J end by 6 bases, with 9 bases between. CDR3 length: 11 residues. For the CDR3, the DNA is TGCAGTGCTACCCGGGACTCTGAAGCTTTCTTT. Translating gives CSATRDSEAFF.

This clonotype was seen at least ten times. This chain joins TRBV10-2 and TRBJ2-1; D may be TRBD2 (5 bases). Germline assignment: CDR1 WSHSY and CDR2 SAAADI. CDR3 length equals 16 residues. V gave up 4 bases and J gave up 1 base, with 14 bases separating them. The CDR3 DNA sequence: TGCGCCAGCAGTGGCATGGACTCTATGTCCTACAATGAGCAGTTCTTC. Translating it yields CASSGMDSMSYNEQFF.

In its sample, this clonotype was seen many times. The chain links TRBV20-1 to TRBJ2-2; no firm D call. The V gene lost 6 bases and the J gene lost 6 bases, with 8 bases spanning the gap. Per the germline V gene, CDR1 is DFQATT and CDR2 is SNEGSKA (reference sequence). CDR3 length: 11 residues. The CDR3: CSAKYAGELFF. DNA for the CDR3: TGCAGTGCCAAGTACGCCGGGGAGCTGTTTTTT.

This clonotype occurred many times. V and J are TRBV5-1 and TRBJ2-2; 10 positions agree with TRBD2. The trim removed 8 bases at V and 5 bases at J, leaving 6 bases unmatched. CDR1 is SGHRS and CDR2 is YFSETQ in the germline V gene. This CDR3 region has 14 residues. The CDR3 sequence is CARRSGRRTGELFF. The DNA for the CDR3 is TGCGCCAGGCGTAGCGGGAGGAGAACCGGGGAGCTGTTTTTT.

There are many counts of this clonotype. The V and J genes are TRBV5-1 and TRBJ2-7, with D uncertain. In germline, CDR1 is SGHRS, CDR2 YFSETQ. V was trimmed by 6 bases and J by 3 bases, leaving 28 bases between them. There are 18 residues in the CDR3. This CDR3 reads CASIILYGPGTPIYEQYF. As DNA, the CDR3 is TGCGCCAGCATCATCCTCTACGGGCCGGGCACCCCAATCTACGAGCAGTACTTC.

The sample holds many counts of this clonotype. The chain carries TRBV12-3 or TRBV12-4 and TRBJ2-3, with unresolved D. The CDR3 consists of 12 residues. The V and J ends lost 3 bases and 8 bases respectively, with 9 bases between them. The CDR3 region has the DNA TGTGCCAGCAGTTTTCTGGAGAGTACGCAGTATTTT. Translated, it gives CASSFLESTQYF.

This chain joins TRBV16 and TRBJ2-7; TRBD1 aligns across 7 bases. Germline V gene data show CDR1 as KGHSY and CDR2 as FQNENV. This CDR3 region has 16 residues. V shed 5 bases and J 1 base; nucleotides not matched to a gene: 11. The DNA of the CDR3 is TGTGCCAGCAGCGAACCACCGACAGGGACATCCTACGAGCAGTACTTC. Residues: CASSEPPTGTSYEQYF.

CDR3: CSVEGTAYGYTF. The CDR3 DNA follows: TGCAGCGTTGAGGGGACCGCTTATGGCTACACCTTC. The chain couples TRBV29-1 to TRBJ1-2, with TRBD1 as a possible D gene (5 bases). CDR3 size: 12 residues. V shed 3 bases and J shed 5 bases, with 10 bases lying between them. Germline CDR1 SQVTM, CDR2 ANQGSEA.

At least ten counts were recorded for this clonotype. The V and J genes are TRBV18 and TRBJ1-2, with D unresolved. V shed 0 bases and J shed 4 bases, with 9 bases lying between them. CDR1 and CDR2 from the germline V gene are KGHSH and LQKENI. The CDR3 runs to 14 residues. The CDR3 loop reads CASSPPGLVYGYTF. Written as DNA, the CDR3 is TGTGCCAGCTCACCACCGGGATTAGTCTATGGCTACACCTTC. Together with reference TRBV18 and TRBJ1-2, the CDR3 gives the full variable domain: NAGVMQNPRHLVRRRGQEARLRCSPMKGHSHVYWYRQLPEEGLKFMVYLQKENIIDESGMPKERFSAEFPKEGPSILRIQQVVRGDSAAYFCASSPPGLVYGYTFGSGTRLTVV.

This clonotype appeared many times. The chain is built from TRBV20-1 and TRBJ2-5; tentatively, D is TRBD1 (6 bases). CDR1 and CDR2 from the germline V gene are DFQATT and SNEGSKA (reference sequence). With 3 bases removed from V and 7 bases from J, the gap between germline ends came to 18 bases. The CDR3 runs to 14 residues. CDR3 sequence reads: CSASFKQGGLTQYF. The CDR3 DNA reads TGCAGTGCTAGCTTTAAACAGGGCGGGTTGACCCAGTACTTC.

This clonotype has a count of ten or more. The CDR3 here is CASSGQGPSYEQYF. The DNA for the CDR3 is TGTGCCAGCAGTGGGCAGGGGCCCTCCTACGAGCAGTACTTC. This sequence joins TRBV6-2 or TRBV6-3 and TRBJ2-7; D is possibly TRBD1 (6 bases). Trimming left V 5 bases short and J 0 bases short, with 11 bases between. CDR1 and CDR2 from the germline V gene are MNHEY and SVGEGT. The CDR3 has 14 amino acids.

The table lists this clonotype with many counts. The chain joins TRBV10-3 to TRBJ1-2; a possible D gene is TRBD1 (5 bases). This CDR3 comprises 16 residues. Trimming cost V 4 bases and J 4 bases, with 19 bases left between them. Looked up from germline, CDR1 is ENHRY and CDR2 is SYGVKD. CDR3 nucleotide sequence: TGTGCCATCAGTGGGTCACAGGAGCGCACTTCCTATGGCTACACCTTC. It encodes CAISGSQERTSYGYTF.

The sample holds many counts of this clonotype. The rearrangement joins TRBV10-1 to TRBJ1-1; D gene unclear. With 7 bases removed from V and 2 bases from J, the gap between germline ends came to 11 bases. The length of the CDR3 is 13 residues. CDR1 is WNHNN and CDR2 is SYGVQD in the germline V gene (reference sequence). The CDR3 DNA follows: TGCGCCAGCATCGGGGTAAGAAACACTGAAGCTTTCTTT. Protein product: CASIGVRNTEAFF.

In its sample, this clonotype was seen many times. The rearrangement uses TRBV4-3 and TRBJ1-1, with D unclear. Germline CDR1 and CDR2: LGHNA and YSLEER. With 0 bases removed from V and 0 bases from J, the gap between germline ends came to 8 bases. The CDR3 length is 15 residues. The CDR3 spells CASSQDRRMNTEAFF. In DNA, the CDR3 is TGCGCCAGCAGCCAAGACCGGAGGATGAACACTGAAGCTTTCTTT.

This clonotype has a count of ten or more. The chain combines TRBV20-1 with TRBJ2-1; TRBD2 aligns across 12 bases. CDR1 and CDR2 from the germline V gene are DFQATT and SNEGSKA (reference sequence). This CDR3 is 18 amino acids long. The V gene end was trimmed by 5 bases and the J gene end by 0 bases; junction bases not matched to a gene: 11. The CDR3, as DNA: TGCAGTGCTGCACGGACTAGCGGGGTTATAAGCTCCTACAATGAGCAGTTCTTC. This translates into CSAARTSGVISSYNEQFF.

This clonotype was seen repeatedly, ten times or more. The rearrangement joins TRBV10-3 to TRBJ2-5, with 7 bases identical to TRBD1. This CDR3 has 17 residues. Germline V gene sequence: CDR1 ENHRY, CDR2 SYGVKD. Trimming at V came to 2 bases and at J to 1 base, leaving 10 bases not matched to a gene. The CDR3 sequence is CAISETIAGTVQETQYF. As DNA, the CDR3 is TGTGCCATCAGTGAGACTATTGCCGGGACAGTCCAAGAGACCCAGTACTTC.

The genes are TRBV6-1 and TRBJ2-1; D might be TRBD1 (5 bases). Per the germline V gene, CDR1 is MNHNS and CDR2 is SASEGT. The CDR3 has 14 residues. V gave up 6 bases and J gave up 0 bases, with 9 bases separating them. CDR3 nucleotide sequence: TGTGCCAGCAGAGGGGTTAACTCCTACAATGAGCAGTTCTTC. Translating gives CASRGVNSYNEQFF.

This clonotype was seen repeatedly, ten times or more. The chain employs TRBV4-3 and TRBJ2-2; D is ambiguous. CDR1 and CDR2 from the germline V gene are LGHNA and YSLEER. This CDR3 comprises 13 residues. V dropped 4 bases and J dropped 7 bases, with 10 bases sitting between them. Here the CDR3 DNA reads TGCGCCAGCAGCCTACTAATCATCGGGGAGCTGTTTTTT. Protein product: CASSLLIIGELFF.

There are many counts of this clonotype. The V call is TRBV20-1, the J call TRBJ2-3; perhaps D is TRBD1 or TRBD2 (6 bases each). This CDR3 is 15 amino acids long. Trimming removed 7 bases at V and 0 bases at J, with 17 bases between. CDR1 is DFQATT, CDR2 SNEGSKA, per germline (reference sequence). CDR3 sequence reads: CSVHSTGTSTDTQYF. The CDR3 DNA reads TGCAGTGTCCATTCTACAGGGACTAGCACAGATACGCAGTATTTT.

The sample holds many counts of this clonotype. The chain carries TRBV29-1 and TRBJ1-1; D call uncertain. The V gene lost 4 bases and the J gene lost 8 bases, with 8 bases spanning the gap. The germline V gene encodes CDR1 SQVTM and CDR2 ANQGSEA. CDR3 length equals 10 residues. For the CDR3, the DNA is TGCAGCGTTGTGGAATTCGAAGCTTTCTTT. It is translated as CSVVEFEAFF.

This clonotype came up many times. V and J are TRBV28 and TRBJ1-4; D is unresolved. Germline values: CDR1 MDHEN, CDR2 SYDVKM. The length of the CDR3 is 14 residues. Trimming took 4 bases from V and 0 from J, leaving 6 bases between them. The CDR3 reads CASSYDATNEKLFF. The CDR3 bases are TGTGCCAGCAGTTACGATGCAACTAATGAAAAACTGTTTTTT.

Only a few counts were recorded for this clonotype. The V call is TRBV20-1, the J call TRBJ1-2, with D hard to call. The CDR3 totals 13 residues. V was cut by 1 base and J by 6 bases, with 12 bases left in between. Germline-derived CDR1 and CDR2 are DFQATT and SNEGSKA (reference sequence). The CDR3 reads CSARGTVADGYTF. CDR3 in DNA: TGCAGTGCTAGAGGCACCGTGGCAGATGGCTACACCTTC.

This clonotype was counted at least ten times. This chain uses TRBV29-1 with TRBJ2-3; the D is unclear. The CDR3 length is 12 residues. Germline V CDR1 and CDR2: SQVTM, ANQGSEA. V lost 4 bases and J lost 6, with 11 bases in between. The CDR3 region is CSVVGKGDTQYF. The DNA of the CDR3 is TGCAGCGTTGTCGGAAAAGGGGATACGCAGTATTTT.

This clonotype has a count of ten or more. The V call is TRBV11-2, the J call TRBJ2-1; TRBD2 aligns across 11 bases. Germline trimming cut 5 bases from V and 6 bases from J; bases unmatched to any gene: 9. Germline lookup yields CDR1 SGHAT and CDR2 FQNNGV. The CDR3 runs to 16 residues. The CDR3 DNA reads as TGTGCCAGCAGCACCCAACTAGCGGGAGTTGGCAATGAGCAGTTCTTC. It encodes CASSTQLAGVGNEQFF.

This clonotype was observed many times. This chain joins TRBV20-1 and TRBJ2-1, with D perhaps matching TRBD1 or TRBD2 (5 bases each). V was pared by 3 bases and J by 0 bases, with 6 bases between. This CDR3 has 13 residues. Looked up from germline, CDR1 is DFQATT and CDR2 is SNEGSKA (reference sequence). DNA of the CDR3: TGCAGTGCTAGCGGGGCCTCCTACAATGAGCAGTTCTTC. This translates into CSASGASYNEQFF.

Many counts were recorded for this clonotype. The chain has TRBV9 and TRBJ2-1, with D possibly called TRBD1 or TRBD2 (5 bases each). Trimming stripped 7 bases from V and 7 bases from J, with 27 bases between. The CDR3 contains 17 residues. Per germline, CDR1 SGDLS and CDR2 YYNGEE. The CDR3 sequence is CASSGAFSESLKNEQFF. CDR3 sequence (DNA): TGTGCCAGCTCCGGGGCTTTTTCGGAGAGTTTGAAGAATGAGCAGTTCTTC.

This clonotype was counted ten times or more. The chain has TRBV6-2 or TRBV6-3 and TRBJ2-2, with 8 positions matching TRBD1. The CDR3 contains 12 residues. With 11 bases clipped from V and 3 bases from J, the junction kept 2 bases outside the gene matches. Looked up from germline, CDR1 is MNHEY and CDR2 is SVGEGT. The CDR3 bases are TGTGCCGGACAGGGATACACCGGGGAGCTGTTTTTT. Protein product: CAGQGYTGELFF.

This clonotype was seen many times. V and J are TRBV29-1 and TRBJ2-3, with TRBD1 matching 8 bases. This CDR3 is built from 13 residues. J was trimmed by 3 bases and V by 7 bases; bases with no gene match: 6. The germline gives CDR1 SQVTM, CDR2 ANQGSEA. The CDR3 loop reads CSGDRGATDTQYF. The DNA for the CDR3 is TGCAGCGGCGACAGGGGAGCAACAGATACGCAGTATTTT.

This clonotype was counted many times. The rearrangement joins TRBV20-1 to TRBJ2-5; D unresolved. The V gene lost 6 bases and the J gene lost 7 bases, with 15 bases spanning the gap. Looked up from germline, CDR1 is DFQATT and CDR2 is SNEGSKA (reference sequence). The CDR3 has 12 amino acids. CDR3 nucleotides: TGCAGTGCCCCCCGGGCTCTGGGGACCCAGTACTTC. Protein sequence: CSAPRALGTQYF.

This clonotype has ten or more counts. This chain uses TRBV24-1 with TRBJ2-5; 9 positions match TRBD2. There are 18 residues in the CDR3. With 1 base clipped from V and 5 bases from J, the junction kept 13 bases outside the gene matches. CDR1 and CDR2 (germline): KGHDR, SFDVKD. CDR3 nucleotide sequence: TGTGCCACCAGTGATTTCGGCCTAGCGGGGAGAGAGTTGGAGACCCAGTACTTC. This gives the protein CATSDFGLAGRELETQYF.

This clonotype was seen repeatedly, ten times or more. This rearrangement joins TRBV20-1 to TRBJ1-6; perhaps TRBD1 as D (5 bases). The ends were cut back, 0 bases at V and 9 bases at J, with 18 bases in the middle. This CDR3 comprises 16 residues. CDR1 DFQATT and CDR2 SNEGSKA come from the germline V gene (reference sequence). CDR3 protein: CSARDKPGLRGSPLHF. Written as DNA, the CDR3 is TGCAGTGCTAGAGACAAACCGGGACTTAGAGGTTCACCCCTCCACTTT.

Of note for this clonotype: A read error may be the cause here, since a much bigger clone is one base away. CDR3 bases: TGTGCCAGCATTAGACAGGCTGGCACTGAAGCTATCTTT. Its protein product is CASIRQAGTEAIF. This rearrangement joins TRBV6-5 to TRBJ1-1, with a possible D match to TRBD1 (6 bases). CDR1 and CDR2 from the germline V gene are MNHEY and SVGAGI. This CDR3 spans 13 amino acids.